The 28 T cell receptor beta chains given below trace back to one sample, sequenced in a study of identical twins. TCRdb called the 5' RACE reads again in MiXCR, with one record for every CDR3 protein. This sample yields 200,000 to 250,000 distinct CDR3 sequences, of which 6.5% to 9% are seen a single time; less than 6.5% belongs to the top ten. The same data also contributed to another study, on yellow fever vaccine responses in identical twins.

Sequencing was done on a sample of CD8+ T cells sorted from blood. These receptors were collected from a woman between 18 and 30 years old in good health.

In this sample, this clonotype turned up many times. The chain uses TRBV28 and TRBJ2-1; 10 nucleotides agree with TRBD2. The CDR3 spans 17 residues. V was pared by 7 bases and J by 8 bases, with 17 bases of the junction left unmatched. Germline loops: CDR1 MDHEN, CDR2 SYDVKM. The CDR3 is CASNPGSGRALYDEQFF. The CDR3 DNA sequence: TGTGCCAGCAACCCTGGGAGCGGGAGGGCCCTATACGATGAGCAGTTCTTC.

This clonotype was counted many times. The chain combines TRBV4-1 with TRBJ2-5; the match to TRBD1 covers 8 bases. Trimming took 4 bases from V and 4 from J; bases not matched to a gene: 5. The CDR3 covers 14 residues. Germline-derived CDR1 and CDR2 are MGHRA and YSYEKL. The DNA of the CDR3 is TGCGCCAGCAGCCGGGACAGGATGAGAGAGACCCAGTACTTC. It specifies CASSRDRMRETQYF.

This clonotype was seen only a few times. The gene calls are TRBV12-3 or TRBV12-4 and TRBJ2-1; 15 bases match TRBD2. The CDR3 totals 20 residues. With V trimmed by 5 bases and J by 0 bases, 11 bases remained unmatched. CDR3 DNA sequence: TGTGCCAGCAGTACGCCGTATCGGACTAGCGGGGGGGCCTCCTACAATGAGCAGTTCTTC. Translation gives CASSTPYRTSGGASYNEQFF.

This clonotype was seen more than once but under ten times. V and J are TRBV20-1 and TRBJ2-1; D may correspond to TRBD1 or TRBD2 (5 bases each). CDR3 length: 14 residues. Trimming left V 6 bases short and J 4 bases short, with 16 bases between. Germline values: CDR1 DFQATT, CDR2 SNEGSKA (reference sequence). CDR3 region: CSAKSGEGYNEQFF. CDR3 nucleotide sequence: TGCAGTGCCAAAAGCGGAGAGGGGTACAATGAGCAGTTCTTC.

This clonotype was found a few times. The V gene is TRBV14, the J gene TRBJ2-7; D might be TRBD1 (5 bases). Per germline, CDR1 SGHDN and CDR2 FVKESK. V gave up 1 base and J gave up 3 bases, with 13 bases separating them. The CDR3 sequence is 15 residues long. The CDR3 DNA reads TGTGCCAGCAGCCAAGGGGTGGGGCGACTCTACGAGCAGTACTTC. Amino acid sequence: CASSQGVGRLYEQYF.

This clonotype appeared a few times. V is TRBV14 and J is TRBJ2-3, with a tentative D call TRBD2 (5 bases). Germline V gives CDR1 SGHDN, CDR2 FVKESK. This CDR3 region has 16 residues. Deletions cut 4 bases from V and 4 bases from J, with 18 bases between. The CDR3 region is CASSPTYSGDADTQYF. The DNA for the CDR3 is TGTGCCAGCAGCCCTACCTACAGCGGAGACGCAGATACGCAGTATTTT.

This clonotype was seen many times. The V call is TRBV10-3, the J call TRBJ1-2; no definite D call. The CDR3 is made up of 13 amino acids. Germline lookup yields CDR1 ENHRY and CDR2 SYGVKD. V dropped 10 bases and J dropped 8 bases, with 20 bases sitting between them. This chain's CDR3 is CATTNGAVDGYTF. The CDR3 bases are TGTGCCACCACAAACGGCGCAGTAGACGGCTACACCTTC.

This clonotype appeared a few times. The rearrangement joins TRBV25-1 to TRBJ2-5, with D unresolved. The ends were cut back, 4 bases at V and 5 bases at J, with 11 bases in the middle. CDR1 is MGHDK and CDR2 is SYGVNS in the germline V gene. The CDR3 covers 13 residues. CDR3: CASSGLVVETQYF. CDR3 DNA sequence: TGTGCCAGCAGTGGATTGGTCGTGGAGACCCAGTACTTC.

The rearrangement links TRBV27 to TRBJ2-2; TRBD2 matches 13 bases. Germline loops: CDR1 MNHEY, CDR2 SMNVEV (reference sequence). J lost 4 bases, V lost 4 bases, and 6 bases had no gene match. The CDR3 spans 17 residues. The DNA of the CDR3 is TGTGCCAGCAGTTCCCCTACTAGCGGGGGGGCCACCGGGGAGCTGTTTTTT. Amino acids: CASSSPTSGGATGELFF.

The chain recombines TRBV6-2 or TRBV6-3 with TRBJ2-1; D is undetermined. Per germline, CDR1 MNHEY and CDR2 SVGEGT. V lost 8 bases and J 6 bases, leaving 14 bases between the germline ends. This CDR3 is 13 amino acids long. The CDR3 sequence: CASCWTDTNEQFF. CDR3 bases: TGTGCCAGCTGCTGGACCGACACCAATGAGCAGTTCTTC.

This sequence joins TRBV6-4 and TRBJ2-1; 7 bases are shared with TRBD2. This CDR3 has 15 residues. V shed 5 bases and J 5 bases; nucleotides not matched to a gene: 9. Germline CDR1 is MRHNA and CDR2 is SNTAGT. The CDR3 bases are TGTGCCAGCAGTCCGGGAGCGGGGTCCCACAATGAGCAGTTCTTC. It specifies CASSPGAGSHNEQFF.

This clonotype has only a few counts. The rearrangement joins TRBV5-4 to TRBJ2-7; D is possibly TRBD1 (6 bases). The CDR3 spans 16 residues. Germline CDR1 SGHNT, CDR2 YYREEE (reference sequence). Between the trimmed V and J ends, which lost 3 bases and 3 bases, there was a span of 19 bases. The CDR3 DNA reads TGTGCCAGCAGCTGGGGAGTAACAGGGTATAGCTACGAGCAGTACTTC. Translating gives CASSWGVTGYSYEQYF.

This clonotype was detected a few times. The V gene is TRBV20-1, the J gene TRBJ1-1; TRBD1 matches at 8 bases. V lost 0 bases, J lost 5 bases, and 8 bases stayed unmatched. CDR1 is DFQATT and CDR2 is SNEGSKA in the germline V gene (reference sequence). This CDR3 is built from 15 residues. This CDR3 is CSARDPQGEWTEAFF. The CDR3 bases are TGCAGTGCTAGAGACCCACAGGGGGAATGGACTGAAGCTTTCTTT.

The rearrangement joins TRBV11-2 to TRBJ2-2, with a possible D match to TRBD2 (6 bases). The CDR3 is made up of 20 amino acids. Trimming removed 5 bases from V and 0 bases from J, with 25 bases in between. Looked up from germline, CDR1 is SGHAT and CDR2 is FQNNGV. The CDR3, as DNA: TGTGCCAGCAGCCCCCCTCGGGGGACGGACACTCCAACGAACACCGGGGAGCTGTTTTTT. Protein: CASSPPRGTDTPTNTGELFF.

This clonotype has a count of ten or more. The chain uses TRBV7-9 and TRBJ1-1; 8 nucleotides line up with TRBD1. The J segment lost 0 bases and the V segment lost 5 bases, leaving 5 bases of the junction unmatched. Germline assignment: CDR1 SEHNR and CDR2 FQNEAQ (reference sequence). The CDR3 spans 15 residues. The CDR3, as DNA: TGTGCCAGCAGCGTAGGACAGGGCATGAACACTGAAGCTTTCTTT. This codes for CASSVGQGMNTEAFF.

This clonotype was seen repeatedly, ten times or more. The chain couples TRBV5-1 to TRBJ2-1; either TRBD1 or TRBD2 may supply D (5 bases each). Germline V gene sequence: CDR1 SGHRS, CDR2 YFSETQ. This CDR3 is 15 amino acids long. V lost 3 bases to trimming and J lost 2 bases, with 12 bases between them. The DNA for the CDR3 is TGCGCCAGCAGCTCTTTAGGGGAGACCTACAATGAGCAGTTCTTC. Amino acids: CASSSLGETYNEQFF.

This clonotype was seen repeatedly, ten times or more. The J gene is TRBJ1-2, the V gene TRBV11-2, with a tentative D call TRBD1 (5 bases). Trimming cost V 5 bases and J 1 base, with 8 bases left between them. Per germline, CDR1 SGHAT and CDR2 FQNNGV. This CDR3 comprises 13 residues. As DNA, the CDR3 is TGTGCCAGCAGCCTGGGGGGTAACTATGGCTACACCTTC. As protein: CASSLGGNYGYTF.

This chain connects TRBV29-1 to TRBJ1-1, with TRBD1 as a possible D gene (5 bases). Per the germline V gene, CDR1 is SQVTM and CDR2 is ANQGSEA. The CDR3 sequence is 11 residues long. V dropped 4 bases and J dropped 5 bases, with 8 bases sitting between them. For the CDR3, the DNA is TGCAGCGTTGGGGGGTGGACTGAAGCTTTCTTT. Translated, it gives CSVGGWTEAFF.

The CDR3 region is CASSLGVATEAFF. The CDR3, as DNA: TGTGCCAGCAGCTTAGGGGTGGCCACTGAAGCTTTCTTT. The chain is built from TRBV7-6 and TRBJ1-1; no firm D call. The CDR3 is 13 residues long. V was cut by 1 base and J by 4 bases, with 7 bases left in between. Germline V gives CDR1 SGHVS, CDR2 FNYEAQ. The variable domain in full, with the rest retrieved from reference TRBV7-6 and TRBJ1-1, is GAGVSQSPRYKVTKRGQDVALRCDPISGHVSLYWYRQALGQGPEFLTYFNYEAQQDKSGLPNDRFSAERPEGSISTLTIQRTEQRDSAMYRCASSLGVATEAFFGQGTRLTVV.

This clonotype was counted between two and nine times. The J gene is TRBJ2-7, the V gene TRBV28; D unclear. Trimming removed 3 bases at V and 3 bases at J, with 15 bases between. This CDR3 region has 15 residues. CDR1 MDHEN and CDR2 SYDVKM come from the germline V gene. In DNA, the CDR3 is TGTGCCAGCAGTTTTATTTACGGAGCCGACTACGAGCAGTACTTC. Translated, it gives CASSFIYGADYEQYF.

This clonotype was seen at least ten times. In DNA, the CDR3 is TGTGCCAGCTCCGGGACTAGCGGGGCCTACGAGCAGTACTTC. Translated, it gives CASSGTSGAYEQYF. The V gene is TRBV7-9, the J gene TRBJ2-7, with 13 bases lining up with TRBD2. V dropped 8 bases and J dropped 2; count of bases not matched to a gene: 3. There are 14 residues in the CDR3. Germline assignment: CDR1 SEHNR and CDR2 FQNEAQ (reference sequence).

This clonotype was recorded many times. The chain combines TRBV20-1 with TRBJ2-2; D unresolved. Germline assignment: CDR1 DFQATT and CDR2 SNEGSKA (reference sequence). The CDR3 runs to 16 residues. The V end was cut by 0 bases, the J end by 1 base, with 12 bases between. In DNA, the CDR3 is TGCAGTGCTAGAGATCTTGGTAGCCAGAACACCGGGGAGCTGTTTTTT. Its protein is CSARDLGSQNTGELFF.

V is TRBV11-2 and J is TRBJ1-2, with D possibly TRBD1 on 6 matching bases. This CDR3 spans 15 amino acids. The V gene's germline CDR1 is SGHAT and CDR2 FQNNGV. V was shortened by 1 base and J by 7 bases, with 16 bases between the two germline ends. The CDR3: CASSLGVGAMGGYTF. In DNA form, the CDR3 reads TGTGCCAGCAGCTTAGGTGTGGGGGCCATGGGTGGCTACACCTTC.

The chain couples TRBV4-2 to TRBJ2-6; D not resolved. This CDR3 region has 16 residues. Germline CDR1 reads LGHNA; CDR2 reads YNFKEQ. Trimming removed 0 bases from V and 2 bases from J, with 8 bases in between. CDR3 sequence reads: CASSQEKGTGANVLTF. The CDR3 region has the DNA TGTGCCAGCAGCCAAGAGAAGGGAACTGGGGCCAACGTCCTGACTTTC.

The J gene is TRBJ2-5, the V gene TRBV7-9; D perhaps matches TRBD1 (6 bases). There are 15 residues in the CDR3. Germline V gene sequence: CDR1 SEHNR, CDR2 FQNEAQ (reference sequence). Trimming pared 1 base from V and 0 bases from J, leaving 9 bases between. Here the CDR3 DNA reads TGTGCCAGCAGCTTAGGCGACAGGAACCAAGAGACCCAGTACTTC. Translating it yields CASSLGDRNQETQYF.

This clonotype has a handful of counts. This chain connects TRBV7-2 to TRBJ2-1; D ambiguous. This CDR3 spans 15 amino acids. The germline gives CDR1 SGHTA, CDR2 FQGNSA. V was cut by 4 bases and J by 4 bases, with 14 bases left in between. This CDR3 reads CASSWVKDLYNEQFF. Here the CDR3 DNA reads TGTGCCAGCAGCTGGGTTAAGGACCTATACAATGAGCAGTTCTTC.

This clonotype was seen only once. DNA of the CDR3: TGCAGTGCTAGACTTAGCGGGAGCCTCTACAATGAGCAGTTCTTC. Amino acids: CSARLSGSLYNEQFF. The chain recombines TRBV20-1 with TRBJ2-1; 9 positions match TRBD2. The CDR3 extends over 15 amino acids. Trimming took 2 bases from V and 3 from J; bases not matched to a gene: 5. CDR1 is DFQATT and CDR2 is SNEGSKA in the germline V gene (reference sequence).

This chain links TRBV21-1 with TRBJ2-2; no check of the table's D call, TRBD2, against the DNA was made. TRBV21-1 is annotated as a pseudogene. This CDR3 contains 17 residues. The chain's CDR3 is CASSKGLAEPNTGELFF. The CDR3 DNA sequence: TGTGCCAGCAGCAAAGGACTAGCGGAGCCAAACACCGGGGAGCTGTTTTTT.